Reported below is one T cell receptor (beta chain). The antigen remains unidentified. This sample is drawn from a study of shared clonotypes between healthy human individuals. Study-level information: Samples came from a couple of female and a few male donors aged 18 to 49.

Whole-study results and caveats: It was the few donors that limited the genetic and exposure-history diversity represented.

Method: immunoSEQ multiplex PCR; TCRdb's copy keeps in-frame clones and lacks some. The sample has about 1.5 million clones; around 98% are singletons. This CDR3 contains 14 residues. Germline lookup yields CDR1 SGHTA and CDR2 FQGNSA. Trimming shortened V by 5 bases and J by 8 bases, and 15 bases separated the two germline ends. The TCR was taken from a young man in good health. J is TRBJ1-4 and V is TRBV7-2; D is ambiguous. Sequencing was done on a sample of naive CD4+ T cells sorted from blood. Documented subset: CD45RA+ positively selected. DNA for the CDR3: TGTGCCAGCAGCGTTAAGGGCGCTAGCGAAAAACTGTTTTTT. Translation: CASSVKGASEKLFF.